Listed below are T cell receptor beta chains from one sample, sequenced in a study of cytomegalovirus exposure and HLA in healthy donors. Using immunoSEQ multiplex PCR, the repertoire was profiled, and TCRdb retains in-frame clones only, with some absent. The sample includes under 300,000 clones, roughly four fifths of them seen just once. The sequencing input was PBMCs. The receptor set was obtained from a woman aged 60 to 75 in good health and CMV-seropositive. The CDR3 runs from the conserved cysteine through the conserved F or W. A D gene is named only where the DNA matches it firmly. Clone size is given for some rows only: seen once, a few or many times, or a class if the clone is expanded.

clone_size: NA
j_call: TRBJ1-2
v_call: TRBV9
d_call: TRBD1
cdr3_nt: TGTGCCAGCAGTTCAGACAGGGTGAACTATGGCTACACCTTC
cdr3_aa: CASSSDRVNYGYTF

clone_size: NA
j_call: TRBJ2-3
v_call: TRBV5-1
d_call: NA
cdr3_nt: TGCGCCAGCAGCATGGTGGGCGCAGATACGCAGTATTTT
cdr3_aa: CASSMVGADTQYF

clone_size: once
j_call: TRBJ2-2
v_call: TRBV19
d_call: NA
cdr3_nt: TGTGCCAGTAGTATCATCGGGAGTAGAACCGGGGAGCTGTTTTTT
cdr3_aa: CASSIIGSRTGELFF

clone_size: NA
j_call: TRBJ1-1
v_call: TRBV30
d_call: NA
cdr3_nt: TGTGCCTGGAGTGGGGGGCGAAGAGCTCGGGCCTTAACTGAAGCTTTCTTT
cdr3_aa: CAWSGGRRARALTEAFF

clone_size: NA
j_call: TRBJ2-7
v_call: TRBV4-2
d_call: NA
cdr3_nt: TGTGCCAGCAGCCAAGATATGGGGAGGGAGCAGTACTTC
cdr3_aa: CASSQDMGREQYF

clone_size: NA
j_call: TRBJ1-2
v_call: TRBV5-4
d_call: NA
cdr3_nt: TGTGCCAGCAGCCTTGACAACCTCGCTAACTATGGCTACACCTTC
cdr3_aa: CASSLDNLANYGYTF

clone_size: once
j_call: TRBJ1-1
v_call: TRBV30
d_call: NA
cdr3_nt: TGTGCCTGGAGTACAGGGATGAACACTGAAGCTTTCTTT
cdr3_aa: CAWSTGMNTEAFF

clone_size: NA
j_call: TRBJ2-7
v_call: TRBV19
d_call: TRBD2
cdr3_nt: TGTGCCAGTATGGAGACTAGCGGGAGCGACGAGCAGTACTTC
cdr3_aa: CASMETSGSDEQYF

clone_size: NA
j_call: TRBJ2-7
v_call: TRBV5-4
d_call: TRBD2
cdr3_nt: TGTGCCAGCAGCTTCTCTGGCGGGAGGGGTAGGAGCTACGAGCAGTACTTC
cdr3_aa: CASSFSGGRGRSYEQYF

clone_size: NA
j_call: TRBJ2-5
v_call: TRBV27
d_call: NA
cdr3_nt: TGTGCCAGCAACCCTGGAAGGGGAACTAAAGAGACCCAGTACTTC
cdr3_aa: CASNPGRGTKETQYF

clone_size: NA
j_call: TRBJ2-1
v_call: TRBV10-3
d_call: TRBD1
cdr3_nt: TGTGCCATATCGGGACAGGGGGCGGAAAGTGAGCAGTTCTTC
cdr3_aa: CAISGQGAESEQFF

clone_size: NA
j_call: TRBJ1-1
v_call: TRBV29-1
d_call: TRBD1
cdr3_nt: TGCAGCGCAACGGACAGGGGCGAAGCTTTCTTT
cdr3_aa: CSATDRGEAFF

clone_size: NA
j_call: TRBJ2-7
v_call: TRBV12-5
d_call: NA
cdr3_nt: TGTGCTAGTGGGAACAAGGTTACCGGGGTCGTGGGCTACGAGCAGTACTTC
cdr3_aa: CASGNKVTGVVGYEQYF

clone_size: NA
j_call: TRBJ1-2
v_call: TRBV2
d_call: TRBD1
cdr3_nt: TGTGCCAGCAACAGACAGGGAGCAGACTATGGCTACACCTTC
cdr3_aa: CASNRQGADYGYTF

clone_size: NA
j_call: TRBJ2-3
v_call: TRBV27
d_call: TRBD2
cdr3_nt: TGTGCCAGCAGTTTATCCGCGGGAGCGGGAGGGAGGACAGATACGCAGTATTTT
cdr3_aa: CASSLSAGAGGRTDTQYF

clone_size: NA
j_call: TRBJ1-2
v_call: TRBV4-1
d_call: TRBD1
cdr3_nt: TGCGCCAGCAGCCAAAAGGACAGGGTAGTGGATGGCTACACCTTC
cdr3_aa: CASSQKDRVVDGYTF

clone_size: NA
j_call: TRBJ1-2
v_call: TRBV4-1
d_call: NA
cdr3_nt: TGCGCCAGCAGCCAAGCGCCAGGGAGGAGGCTCTATGGCTACACCTTC
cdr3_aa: CASSQAPGRRLYGYTF

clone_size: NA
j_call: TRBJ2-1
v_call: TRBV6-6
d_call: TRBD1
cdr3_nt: TGTGCCAGCAGCACCACAGGGGGGACGGTTAATGAGCAGTTCTTC
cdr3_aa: CASSTTGGTVNEQFF

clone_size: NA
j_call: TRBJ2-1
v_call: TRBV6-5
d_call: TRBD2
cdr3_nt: TGTGCCAGCAGGGGATCTAGCGGGGGCTACAATGAGCAGTTCTTC
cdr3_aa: CASRGSSGGYNEQFF

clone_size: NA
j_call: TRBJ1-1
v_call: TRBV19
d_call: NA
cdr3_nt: TGTGCCAGTAGACGCCGTGGGGCAGTGGGTTATGAAGCTTTCTTT
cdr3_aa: CASRRRGAVGYEAFF

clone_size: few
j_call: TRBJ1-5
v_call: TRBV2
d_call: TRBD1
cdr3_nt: TGTGCCAGCAGCCGGGACAGTAGCAATCAGCCCCAGCATTTT
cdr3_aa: CASSRDSSNQPQHF

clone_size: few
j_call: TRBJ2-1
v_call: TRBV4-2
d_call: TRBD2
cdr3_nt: TGTGCCAGCAGCCAAGATTTGGTAGGCGGGAGGGATGAGCAGTTCTTC
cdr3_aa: CASSQDLVGGRDEQFF

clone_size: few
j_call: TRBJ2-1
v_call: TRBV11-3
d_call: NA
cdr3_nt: TGTGCCAGCTCCAGGGGACCCTACAATGAGCAGTTCTTC
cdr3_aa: CASSRGPYNEQFF

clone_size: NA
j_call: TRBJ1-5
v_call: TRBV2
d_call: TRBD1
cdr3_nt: TGTGCCAGCAGTGGGACAGGGAACCCTTGGGGCAATCAGCCCCAGCATTTT
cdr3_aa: CASSGTGNPWGNQPQHF

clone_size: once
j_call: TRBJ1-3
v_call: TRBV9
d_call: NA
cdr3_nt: TGTGCCAGCAGCGTAGTGGGGGGGACAATCTCTGGAAACACCATATATTTT
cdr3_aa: CASSVVGGTISGNTIYF

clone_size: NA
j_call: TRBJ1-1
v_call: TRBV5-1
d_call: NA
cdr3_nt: TGCGCCAGCAGCTTTGACTCGACCAAGGCTTTCTTT
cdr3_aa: CASSFDSTKAFF